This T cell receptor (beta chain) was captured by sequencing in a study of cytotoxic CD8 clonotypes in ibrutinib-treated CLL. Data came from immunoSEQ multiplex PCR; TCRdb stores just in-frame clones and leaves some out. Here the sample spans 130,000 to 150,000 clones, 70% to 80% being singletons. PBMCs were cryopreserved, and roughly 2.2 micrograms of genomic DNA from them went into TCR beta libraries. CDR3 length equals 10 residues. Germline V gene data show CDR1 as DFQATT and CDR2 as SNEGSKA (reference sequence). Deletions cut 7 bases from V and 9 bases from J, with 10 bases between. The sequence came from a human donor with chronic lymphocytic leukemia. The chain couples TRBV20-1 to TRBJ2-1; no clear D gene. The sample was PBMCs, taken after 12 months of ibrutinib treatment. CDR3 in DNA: TGCAGTGGCTGGAAGGGTGAGCAGTTCTTC. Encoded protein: CSGWKGEQFF.